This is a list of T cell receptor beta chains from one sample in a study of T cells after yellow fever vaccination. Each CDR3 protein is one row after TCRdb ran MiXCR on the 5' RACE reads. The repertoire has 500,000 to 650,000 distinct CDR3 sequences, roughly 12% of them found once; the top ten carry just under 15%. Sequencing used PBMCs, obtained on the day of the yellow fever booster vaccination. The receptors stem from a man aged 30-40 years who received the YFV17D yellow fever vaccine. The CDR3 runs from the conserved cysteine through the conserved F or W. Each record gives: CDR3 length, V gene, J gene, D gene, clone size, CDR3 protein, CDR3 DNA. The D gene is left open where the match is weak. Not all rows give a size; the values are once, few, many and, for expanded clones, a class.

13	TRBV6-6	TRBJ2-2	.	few	CASRPGYTGELFF	TGTGCCAGCCGCCCCGGGTACACCGGGGAGCTGTTTTTT
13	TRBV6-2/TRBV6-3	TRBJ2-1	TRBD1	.	CASSYGTGGEQFF	TGTGCCAGCAGTTATGGGACAGGGGGTGAGCAGTTCTTC
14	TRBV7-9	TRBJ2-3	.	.	CASSFHGLVDTQYF	TGTGCCAGCAGCTTTCACGGTCTCGTAGATACGCAGTATTTT
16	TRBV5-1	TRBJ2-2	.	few	CASSLNSHRNTGELFF	TGCGCCAGCAGCTTGAACAGTCATAGGAACACCGGGGAGCTGTTTTTT
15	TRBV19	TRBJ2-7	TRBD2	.	CASSRAGTRAYEQYF	TGTGCCAGTAGCCGGGCCGGGACTAGGGCCTACGAGCAGTACTTC
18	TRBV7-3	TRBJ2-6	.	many	CASSLSLGRDSGANVLTF	TGTGCCAGCAGCTTAAGTCTCGGCAGGGACTCTGGGGCCAACGTCCTGACTTTC
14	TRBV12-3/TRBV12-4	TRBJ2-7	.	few	CASSLLLSSYEQYF	TGTGCCAGCAGTTTACTGCTGAGCTCCTACGAGCAGTACTTC
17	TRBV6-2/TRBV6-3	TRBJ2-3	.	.	CASSYPARDNAGDTQYF	TGTGCCAGCAGTTATCCAGCCCGGGACAACGCGGGAGATACGCAGTATTTT
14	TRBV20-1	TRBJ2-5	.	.	CSARTDRPPETQYF	TGCAGTGCTAGAACGGACAGACCCCCGGAGACCCAGTACTTC
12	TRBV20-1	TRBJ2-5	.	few	CSAVTAQETQYF	TGCAGTGCCGTGACAGCCCAAGAGACCCAGTACTTC
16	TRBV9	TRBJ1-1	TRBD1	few	CASSPPPTGSGTEAFF	TGTGCCAGCAGCCCCCCCCCGACAGGGAGTGGCACTGAAGCTTTCTTT
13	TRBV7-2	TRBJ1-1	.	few	CASSGGRNTEAFF	TGTGCCAGCAGCGGGGGGAGGAACACTGAAGCTTTCTTT
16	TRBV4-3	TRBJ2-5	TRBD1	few	CASSQHGTGGQETQYF	TGCGCCAGCAGCCAGCACGGGACAGGGGGACAAGAGACCCAGTACTTC
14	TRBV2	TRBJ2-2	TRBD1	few	CASERGRNTGELFF	TGTGCCAGCGAGAGGGGGCGCAACACCGGGGAGCTGTTTTTT
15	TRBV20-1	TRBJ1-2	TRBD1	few	CSARTMTGESYGYTF	TGCAGTGCTAGAACTATGACAGGGGAAAGTTATGGCTACACCTTC
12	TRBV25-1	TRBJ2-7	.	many	CASAGPLHEQYF	TGTGCCAGCGCGGGACCGCTACACGAGCAGTACTTC
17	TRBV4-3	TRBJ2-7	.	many	CASSQDYPPRSSYEQYF	TGCGCCAGCAGCCAAGATTACCCGCCCAGGAGCTCCTACGAGCAGTACTTC
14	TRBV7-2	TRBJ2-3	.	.	CASSLDRGTGTQYF	TGTGCCAGCAGCTTAGACCGGGGAACGGGTACGCAGTATTTT
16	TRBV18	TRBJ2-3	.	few	CASSKPRTGPKNTQYF	TGTGCCAGCTCAAAACCCCGAACAGGCCCCAAAAATACGCAGTATTTT
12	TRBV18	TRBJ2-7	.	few	CASSPKSDEQYF	TGTGCCAGCTCACCAAAAAGCGACGAGCAGTACTTC
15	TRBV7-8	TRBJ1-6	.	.	CASSLGVTANSPLHF	TGTGCCAGCAGCTTAGGGGTGACCGCAAATTCACCCCTCCACTTT
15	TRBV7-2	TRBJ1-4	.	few	CASSPIWGQDEKLFF	TGTGCCAGCAGCCCCATCTGGGGGCAGGATGAAAAACTGTTTTTT
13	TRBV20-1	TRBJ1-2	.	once	CSAAPSRPYGYTF	TGCAGTGCTGCGCCGAGTAGGCCCTATGGCTACACCTTC
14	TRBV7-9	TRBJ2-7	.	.	CASSHGGGSYEQYF	TGTGCCAGCAGCCACGGAGGGGGATCCTACGAGCAGTACTTC
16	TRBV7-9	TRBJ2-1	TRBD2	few	CASSYPLAGGDNEQFF	TGTGCCAGCAGCTATCCCCTAGCGGGAGGGGACAATGAGCAGTTCTTC
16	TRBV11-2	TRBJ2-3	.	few	CASSTPRELGTDTQYF	TGTGCCAGCAGCACCCCGCGAGAGCTGGGCACAGATACGCAGTATTTT
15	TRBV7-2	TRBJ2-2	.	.	CASSLEGISARELFF	TGTGCCAGCAGCTTAGAGGGGATCTCAGCCCGGGAGCTGTTTTTT